This record looks at one T cell receptor (beta chain) sequence and its context. The target antigen is unknown. RNA fractions of 10%, 30% or 50% and about 19,000 to 1,000,000 sorted cells were the source of naive CD8 libraries. Bulk libraries came from a prior protocol with listed TCR primers. TCRdb passed the PCR reads through MiXCR, listing each CDR3 protein once. The top ten hold 0.7% to 0.9% of the sample, which has 300,000 to 400,000 distinct CDR3 sequences, about a fifth seen once. CDR3 size: 14 residues. V was trimmed by 6 bases and J by 8 bases, leaving 17 bases between them. The data originate from a study of molecular identifiers for immune sequencing clone quantification. Study-wide results and limits: Highly expanded clone sizes could end up underestimated if a barcode were shared by identical TCR molecules. Over 97% of effector molecules, but under 1% in naive cells, were held by clones with more than 20 RNA copies.

The sequence was collected from a human donor in good health. Some libraries in this study had Jurkat cell RNA spiked in. The chain has TRBV12-3 or TRBV12-4 and TRBJ2-1, with D uncertain. Sequenced material: naive CD8+ T cells from blood, with Jurkat cell RNA spiked in. Subset: FACS-sorted CD8+CD4-CCR7+CD45RA+ naive T cells. This chain's CDR3 is CASSPTRRGDEQFF. The CDR3 region has the DNA TGTGCCAGCAGCCCAACCCGTCGAGGCGATGAGCAGTTCTTC.